The rows below give T cell receptor beta chains drawn from one sample of a study of T cell changes during pregnancy in multiple sclerosis. Sequenced by immunoSEQ multiplex PCR; TCRdb stores in-frame clones only, minus some. The table lists around 80,000 clones, 92% of them singletons. This specimen was peripheral blood, taken before pregnancy. The receptor set was obtained from a female donor with multiple sclerosis, enrolled in a pregnancy study. CDR3s include the opening cysteine and the closing phenylalanine or tryptophan. The D gene is left open where the match is weak. Only part of the rows carry a size: once, few, many, or a class if the clone is expanded.

TRBJ1-1,.,TRBV14,TRBD1,TGTGCCAGCAGTTGGACAGGGGGCATGAACACTGAAGCTTTCTTT,CASSWTGGMNTEAFF
TRBJ2-7,.,TRBV7-3,.,TGTGCCAGCAGCCGCGACAGGTCCTACGAGCAGTACTTC,CASSRDRSYEQYF
TRBJ1-1,once,TRBV6-5,TRBD1,TGTGCCAGCAGAACCGACAGGGCCGGGAGCACTGAAGCTTTCTTT,CASRTDRAGSTEAFF
TRBJ2-2,.,TRBV19,TRBD2,TGTGCCAGTAGTATTCAGCGGGGGGGCACCGGGGAGCTGTTTTTT,CASSIQRGGTGELFF
TRBJ1-5,.,TRBV19,.,TGTGCCAGTGAACGGGTCCAGGGTGGGAATCAGCCCCAGCATTTT,CASERVQGGNQPQHF
TRBJ1-2,.,TRBV5-6,TRBD1,TGTGCCAGCAGCTGGACAGGGGCGGACTATGGCTACACCTTC,CASSWTGADYGYTF
TRBJ1-3,.,TRBV19,TRBD1,TGTGCCAGTAGGGGTAGACAGGGCTCTGGAAACACCATATATTTT,CASRGRQGSGNTIYF
TRBJ2-5,.,TRBV7-6,TRBD2,TGTGCCAGCAGCTTAGCCACTAGCGGGGGGGCCTGGGAGACCCAGTACTTC,CASSLATSGGAWETQYF
TRBJ1-6,.,TRBV9,.,TGTGCCAGCAGCCCTCAAGGGGGGGGCAGCTTACCCCTCCACTTT,CASSPQGGGSLPLHF
TRBJ1-1,few,TRBV29-1,TRBD1,TGCAGCGTTGATCGGGCGACAGGGTACACTGAAGCTTTCTTT,CSVDRATGYTEAFF
TRBJ1-5,.,TRBV27,.,TGTGCCAGCAGTCCGGCTCCCCAGCGGGGAACGGGGCGAAGCAATCAGCCCCAGCATTTT,CASSPAPQRGTGRSNQPQHF
TRBJ2-5,.,TRBV9,.,TGTGCCAGCAGCGTAGCCCAGGGTAGGATGCAAGAGACCCAGTACTTC,CASSVAQGRMQETQYF
TRBJ1-1,.,TRBV29-1,TRBD1,TGCAGCGTGAGAGGGACAGGCACTGAAGCTTTCTTT,CSVRGTGTEAFF
TRBJ2-3,.,TRBV2,TRBD2,TGTGCCAGCAGTCGACTAGCGGGGGGGCAAGATACGCAGTATTTT,CASSRLAGGQDTQYF
TRBJ1-5,.,TRBV7-2,TRBD1,TGTGCCAGCAGGGGACAGGGCAATCAGCCCCAGCATTTT,CASRGQGNQPQHF
TRBJ1-5,.,TRBV27,.,TGTGCCAGCAGTCCAGAGGATAGCAATCAGCCCCAGCATTTT,CASSPEDSNQPQHF
TRBJ2-7,.,TRBV19,.,TGTGCCAGTAGTATGGCGGAGGGCGAGCAGTACTTC,CASSMAEGEQYF
TRBJ1-2,.,TRBV2,.,TGTGCCAGCAGTATTTCAGGTGACCCTAACTATGGCTACACCTTC,CASSISGDPNYGYTF
TRBJ2-7,.,TRBV14,.,TGTGCCAGCAGCACCGTTGGGCTCTACGAGCAGTACTTC,CASSTVGLYEQYF
TRBJ2-1,.,TRBV19,TRBD2,TGTGCCAGTTGGGCGGGGGGGCTGTACAATGAGCAGTTCTTC,CASWAGGLYNEQFF